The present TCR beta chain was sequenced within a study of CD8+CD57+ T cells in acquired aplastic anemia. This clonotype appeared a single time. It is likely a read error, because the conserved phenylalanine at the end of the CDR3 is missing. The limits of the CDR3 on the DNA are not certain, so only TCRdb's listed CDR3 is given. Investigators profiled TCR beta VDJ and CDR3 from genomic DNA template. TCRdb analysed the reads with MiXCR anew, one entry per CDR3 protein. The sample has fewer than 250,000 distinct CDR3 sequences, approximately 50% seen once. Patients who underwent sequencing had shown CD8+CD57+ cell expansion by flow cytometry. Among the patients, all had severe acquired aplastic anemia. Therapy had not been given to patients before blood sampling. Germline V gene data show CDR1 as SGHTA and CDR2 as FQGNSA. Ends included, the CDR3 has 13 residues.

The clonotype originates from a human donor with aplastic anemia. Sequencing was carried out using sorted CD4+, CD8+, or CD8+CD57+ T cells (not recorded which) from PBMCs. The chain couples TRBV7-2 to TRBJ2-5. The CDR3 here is CASSLALEPVGWG.